This T cell receptor (beta chain) is drawn from a study of CD4 T cells in relation to SARS-CoV-2 and coronaviruses. Generated by immunoSEQ multiplex PCR, the TCRdb table keeps only in-frame clones and is missing some. The sample has almost 20,000 clones; more than 65% are singletons. V lost 4 bases and J 5 bases, leaving 14 bases between the germline ends. This CDR3 contains 14 residues. In germline, CDR1 is SEHNR, CDR2 FQNEAQ (reference sequence). There are a few counts of this clone. Its antigen is still unknown. Unexposed donor CD4+ T cells date from about 2010-2019, before the COVID-19 pandemic. CD4+ T cells were isolated from the cells after 10 days of culture. Unexposed-donor CD4+ T cells were probed with SARS-CoV-2 S/N and four cold-coronavirus spikes, cells permitting. Cultures held some 2.1 million PBMCs per well with 8.5 to 10 IU/ml IL-2.

This TCR derives from a human donor in good health. The sample comprised CD4+ T cells from PBMCs, cultured in vitro. This rearrangement joins TRBV7-9 to TRBJ1-2, with D possibly being TRBD1 (5 bases). CDR3 nucleotides: TGTGCCAGCAGCTCCGGACTGGAGGGGTATGGCTACACCTTC. Translating gives CASSSGLEGYGYTF.